The 32 T cell receptor beta chains presented below share a single source sample, sequenced in a study of shared clonotypes between healthy human individuals. Sequenced by immunoSEQ multiplex PCR; TCRdb stores in-frame clones only, minus some. In the table there are under 850,000 clones, 80% to 95% of which are singletons. CD8 cells classed as naive were CD45RO-negative and positively selected for CCR7, excluding terminally differentiated effector memory CD45RA+ cells. Sequencing was performed on naive CD8+ T cells sorted from blood. These receptors all come from a man aged 30 to 39 in good health.

The gene calls are TRBV4-1 and TRBJ2-2; 7 bases fit TRBD2. Germline CDR1 is MGHRA and CDR2 is YSYEKL. This CDR3 is 18 amino acids long. The ends lost 4 bases at V and 5 bases at J; junction bases unmatched: 16. The CDR3 loop reads CASSPLGREGTGTGELFF. The CDR3 DNA is TGCGCCAGCAGCCCTCTAGGGAGGGAGGGAACGGGAACCGGGGAGCTGTTTTTT.

The chain is built from TRBV19 and TRBJ1-1; 7 nucleotides line up with TRBD1. The CDR3 is made up of 13 amino acids. CDR1 is LNHDA, CDR2 SQIVND, per germline (reference sequence). The junction had 4 bases not matched to a gene; V was cut back by 5 bases and J by 4 bases. CDR3 nucleotide sequence: TGTGCCAGTAGTTTCGCAGGGGGCACTGAAGCTTTCTTT. It yields the protein CASSFAGGTEAFF.

V gene TRBV7-2 combines with J gene TRBJ2-1, with D unclear. The CDR3 contains 17 residues. Trimming left V 3 bases short and J 5 bases short, with 20 bases between. Germline V gene data show CDR1 as SGHTA and CDR2 as FQGNSA. The CDR3 DNA reads as TGTGCCAGCAGCTTCCCCTCTCGGGCGGCCGGAGACAATGAGCAGTTCTTC. Translated, it gives CASSFPSRAAGDNEQFF.

The sample holds one count of this clone. The chain is built from TRBV19 and TRBJ2-7; a possible D gene is TRBD2 (5 bases). Trimming took off 3 bases at V and 6 bases at J, with 9 bases between the two ends. The CDR3 is made up of 12 amino acids. The germline CDR1 and CDR2 sequences are LNHDA and SQIVND (reference sequence). CDR3 bases: TGTGCCAGTAGTATCGCGGGCTCCGAGCAGTACTTC. As protein: CASSIAGSEQYF.

This sequence joins TRBV9 and TRBJ1-5; D perhaps matches TRBD1 (5 bases). Germline V gene lookup returns CDR1 SGDLS and CDR2 YYNGEE. V lost 4 bases and J 0 bases, leaving 17 bases between the germline ends. This CDR3 comprises 17 residues. The CDR3 region is CASSLGRYADSNQPQHF. The CDR3, as DNA: TGTGCCAGCAGCTTGGGACGGTACGCCGATAGCAATCAGCCCCAGCATTTT. Using reference TRBV9 and TRBJ1-5 for the parts outside the CDR3, the full variable domain is DSGVTQTPKHLITATGQRVTLRCSPRSGDLSVYWYQQSLDQGLQFLIQYYNGEERAKGNILERFSAQQFPDLHSELNLSSLELGDSALYFCASSLGRYADSNQPQHFGDGTRLSIL.

This clone has only one observation. This rearrangement joins TRBV11-2 to TRBJ2-5; 12 bases map to TRBD1. The CDR3 sequence is 15 residues long. The trim removed 8 bases at V and 4 bases at J, leaving 8 bases unmatched. The germline gives CDR1 SGHAT, CDR2 FQNNGV. CDR3 bases: TGTGCCAGCGGTCACCGGGACAGGGGGCTAGAGACCCAGTACTTC. Translation: CASGHRDRGLETQYF.

The gene calls are TRBV5-5 and TRBJ2-6, with unresolved D. Germline V gives CDR1 SGHKS, CDR2 YYEKEE (reference sequence). The V gene lost 7 bases and the J gene lost 2 bases, with 16 bases spanning the gap. CDR3 length: 16 residues. The CDR3: CASEETAPPGANVLTF. CDR3 bases: TGTGCCAGCGAAGAAACTGCGCCGCCTGGGGCCAACGTCCTGACTTTC.

Remarks on this clone: The sample holds other DNA sequences that translate to the same CDR3. CDR3 bases: TGTGCCAGCAGCTTAGGGACTAGCGGCACAGATACGCAGTATTTT. Protein product: CASSLGTSGTDTQYF. The rearrangement uses TRBV7-6 and TRBJ2-3; 9 bases line up with TRBD2. From germline, CDR1 is SGHVS and CDR2 FNYEAQ. J was trimmed by 1 base and V by 1 base; bases with no gene match: 0. The length of the CDR3 is 15 residues.

The chain couples TRBV28 to TRBJ1-5, with no clear D. The CDR3 has 14 residues. Per the germline V gene, CDR1 is MDHEN and CDR2 is SYDVKM. With 5 bases removed from V and 7 bases from J, the gap between germline ends came to 15 bases. The CDR3 nucleotides read TGTGCCAGCAGTCCCCAACCGAGAGTACAGCCCCAGCATTTT. Its protein product is CASSPQPRVQPQHF.

This rearrangement joins TRBV2 to TRBJ2-2; D unclear. CDR1 SNHLY and CDR2 FYNNEI come from the germline V gene. Trimming stripped 4 bases from V and 1 base from J, with 10 bases between. The CDR3 has 15 amino acids. The CDR3 DNA follows: TGTGCCAGCAGTGCTTATAAAGGGAACACCGGGGAGCTGTTTTTT. Amino acids: CASSAYKGNTGELFF.

This chain joins TRBV30 and TRBJ2-7; D is perhaps TRBD2 (7 bases). The V end was cut by 6 bases, the J end by 2 bases, with 11 bases between. Germline V gene sequence: CDR1 GTSNPN, CDR2 SVGIG (reference sequence). The CDR3 spans 12 residues. The CDR3 nucleotides read TGTGCCTGCGCGGGGGCGGCCTACGAGCAGTACTTC. It codes for CACAGAAYEQYF.

Details on this clone: The sample holds other DNA sequences that translate to the same CDR3. The rearrangement joins TRBV11-2 to TRBJ2-7; D not certain. This CDR3 contains 11 residues. V was cut by 5 bases and J by 4 bases, with 6 bases left in between. Germline V gene lookup returns CDR1 SGHAT and CDR2 FQNNGV. DNA of the CDR3: TGTGCCAGCAGCCCGAGTTACGAGCAGTACTTC. This encodes CASSPSYEQYF.

This clone was picked up one time. V gene TRBV29-1 combines with J gene TRBJ2-7; perhaps TRBD1 as D (5 bases). The CDR3 loop spans 13 amino acids. Trimming took off 6 bases at V and 1 base at J, with 13 bases between the two ends. Germline CDR1 SQVTM, CDR2 ANQGSEA. CDR3 sequence: CSVKQVGSYEQYF. In DNA form, the CDR3 reads TGCAGCGTGAAACAGGTGGGATCCTACGAGCAGTACTTC.

The chain uses TRBV6-5 and TRBJ2-1; no definite D call. The CDR3 totals 13 residues. Germline V gene data show CDR1 as MNHEY and CDR2 as SVGAGI. Between the trimmed V and J ends, which lost 6 bases and 0 bases, there was a span of 6 bases. Here the CDR3 DNA reads TGTGCCAGCAGCCCCAGCTCCTACAATGAGCAGTTCTTC. Amino acids: CASSPSSYNEQFF.

V and J are TRBV29-1 and TRBJ2-1; 7 bases line up with TRBD2. With V trimmed by 5 bases and J by 4 bases, 5 bases remained unmatched. The CDR3 extends over 13 amino acids. Germline V gene lookup returns CDR1 SQVTM and CDR2 ANQGSEA. CDR3 in amino acids: CSVLSGNYNEQFF. CDR3 coding DNA: TGCAGCGTTTTAAGCGGGAATTACAATGAGCAGTTCTTC.

V is TRBV5-1 and J is TRBJ1-1; D remains unclear. In germline, CDR1 is SGHRS, CDR2 YFSETQ. The CDR3 runs to 18 residues. The V end was cut by 3 bases, the J end by 1 base, with 22 bases between. CDR3 protein: CASSWPRGEGAPNTEAFF. The CDR3 bases are TGCGCCAGCAGCTGGCCCCGTGGGGAGGGAGCGCCGAACACTGAAGCTTTCTTT.

This clone has only one observation. The chain has TRBV19 and TRBJ2-1; D is unclear. Looked up from germline, CDR1 is LNHDA and CDR2 is SQIVND (reference sequence). V was clipped by 1 base and J by 0 bases, with 10 bases between them. This CDR3 is built from 16 residues. As DNA, the CDR3 is TGTGCCAGTAGTATAGGGCACGTGCTCTCCTACAATGAGCAGTTCTTC. It yields the protein CASSIGHVLSYNEQFF.

The chain uses TRBV5-1 and TRBJ2-1, with D tentatively TRBD1 (6 bases). V was shortened by 3 bases and J by 2 bases, with 9 bases between the two germline ends. CDR3 length: 14 residues. Germline CDR1 SGHRS, CDR2 YFSETQ. The CDR3 loop reads CASSSRQAYNEQFF. CDR3 nucleotide sequence: TGCGCCAGCAGCTCTAGACAGGCCTACAATGAGCAGTTCTTC. Full variable domain (remainder filled in from reference TRBV5-1 and TRBJ2-1): KAGVTQTPRYLIKTRGQQVTLSCSPISGHRSVSWYQQTPGQGLQFLFEYFSETQRNKGNFPGRFSGRQFSNSRSEMNVSTLELGDSALYLCASSSRQAYNEQFFGPGTRLTVL.

This chain connects TRBV27 to TRBJ1-1; D remains ambiguous. The germline gives CDR1 MNHEY, CDR2 SMNVEV (reference sequence). This CDR3 comprises 15 residues. Trimming took 1 base from V and 3 from J, leaving 12 bases between them. The DNA of the CDR3 is TGTGCCAGCAGTTTATTCAAGGGTTCGGACACTGAAGCTTTCTTT. As protein: CASSLFKGSDTEAFF.

This clone was seen once. The chain has TRBV28 and TRBJ1-5, with a tentative D call TRBD1 (6 bases). V lost 6 bases and J lost 5, with 17 bases in between. Per the germline V gene, CDR1 is MDHEN and CDR2 is SYDVKM. The CDR3 extends over 15 amino acids. The CDR3: CASRGGSRGDQPQHF. The CDR3 coding sequence is TGTGCCAGCAGAGGGGGGTCACGAGGTGATCAGCCCCAGCATTTT.

V usage is TRBV27 and J usage is TRBJ2-2; TRBD2 aligns across 7 bases. Germline V gives CDR1 MNHEY, CDR2 SMNVEV (reference sequence). V lost 4 bases and J lost 3; bases outside the gene matches: 2. This CDR3 spans 14 amino acids. This CDR3 reads CASSWLADTGELFF. The CDR3 DNA follows: TGTGCCAGCAGTTGGCTAGCGGACACCGGGGAGCTGTTTTTT.

V and J are TRBV29-1 and TRBJ2-5; D not resolved. With 4 bases removed from V and 0 bases from J, the gap between germline ends came to 9 bases. This CDR3 contains 13 residues. CDR1 is SQVTM, CDR2 ANQGSEA, per germline. DNA for the CDR3: TGCAGCGTTGTCCCGGAAAACCAAGAGACCCAGTACTTC. Translating gives CSVVPENQETQYF.

This rearrangement joins TRBV19 to TRBJ2-3; 10 nucleotides agree with TRBD2. The CDR3 has 16 amino acids. Germline trimming cut 5 bases from V and 3 bases from J; bases unmatched to any gene: 8. Germline V CDR1 and CDR2: LNHDA, SQIVND (reference sequence). CDR3 in DNA: TGTGCCAGTAGTCTTACTAGCGGGACAGGAACAGATACGCAGTATTTT. Translation gives CASSLTSGTGTDTQYF.

The V call is TRBV29-1, the J call TRBJ2-5; D call uncertain. The length of the CDR3 is 16 residues. The V end was cut by 1 base, the J end by 4 bases, with 19 bases between. Germline loops: CDR1 SQVTM, CDR2 ANQGSEA. The CDR3 protein is CSVEAPRTPEIETQYF. The DNA of the CDR3 is TGCAGCGTTGAAGCACCCCGGACCCCAGAAATAGAGACCCAGTACTTC.

The V gene is TRBV27, the J gene TRBJ2-5; a possible D gene is TRBD2 (5 bases). The germline V and J ends were trimmed by 5 bases and 2 bases, with 15 bases remaining between them. The CDR3 runs to 15 residues. CDR1 is MNHEY, CDR2 SMNVEV, per germline (reference sequence). CDR3: CASSIGVAPQETQYF. The DNA of the CDR3 is TGTGCCAGCAGTATCGGAGTAGCGCCGCAAGAGACCCAGTACTTC.

J is TRBJ2-1 and V is TRBV27; maybe TRBD2 (5 bases). Per germline, CDR1 MNHEY and CDR2 SMNVEV (reference sequence). The V end lost 3 bases, the J end lost 4 bases, and 7 bases lay between the germline ends. CDR3 length equals 13 residues. CDR3 region: CASSFGMYNEQFF. CDR3 coding DNA: TGTGCCAGCAGTTTCGGGATGTACAATGAGCAGTTCTTC.

The chain carries TRBV29-1 and TRBJ1-4; D not certain. Germline-derived CDR1 and CDR2 are SQVTM and ANQGSEA. The CDR3 spans 14 residues. Trimming stripped 1 base from V and 4 bases from J, with 10 bases between. The CDR3 reads CSVEVSGNNEKLFF. DNA for the CDR3: TGCAGCGTTGAAGTCTCAGGCAATAATGAAAAACTGTTTTTT.

This clone was detected only once. The chain uses TRBV9 and TRBJ2-1; 10 nucleotides agree with TRBD1. The J segment lost 8 bases and the V segment lost 4 bases, leaving 9 bases of the junction unmatched. Germline-derived CDR1 and CDR2 are SGDLS and YYNGEE. The CDR3 is 15 residues long. CDR3 sequence reads: CASSPGQGREDEQFF. The CDR3, as DNA: TGTGCCAGCAGCCCGGGACAGGGGAGGGAGGATGAGCAGTTCTTC.

The chain is built from TRBV6-5 and TRBJ1-1; tentatively, D is TRBD1 (6 bases). This CDR3 is 16 amino acids long. Per the germline V gene, CDR1 is MNHEY and CDR2 is SVGAGI. The V and J ends lost 4 bases and 0 bases respectively, with 15 bases between them. The CDR3 DNA reads as TGTGCCAGCAGTTTCCTATCGACAGGAGTGAACACTGAAGCTTTCTTT. Encoded protein: CASSFLSTGVNTEAFF.

This clone appeared a single time. The chain has TRBV7-2 and TRBJ2-7; 7 nucleotides line up with TRBD2. Germline V gene data show CDR1 as SGHTA and CDR2 as FQGNSA. This CDR3 has 15 residues. The V and J ends lost 5 bases and 3 bases, in that order; junction bases with no gene match: 10. CDR3 in amino acids: CASSLSTSAYYEQYF. DNA of the CDR3: TGTGCCAGCAGCCTAAGTACTAGCGCCTACTACGAGCAGTACTTC. The entire variable domain, with the rest obtained from reference TRBV7-2 and TRBJ2-7, is as follows: GAGVSQSPSNKVTEKGKDVELRCDPISGHTALYWYRQSLGQGLEFLIYFQGNSAPDKSGLPSDRFSAERTGGSVSTLTIQRTQQEDSAVYLCASSLSTSAYYEQYFGPGTRLTVT.

V and J are TRBV7-6 and TRBJ2-7; D not certain. V lost 1 base and J lost 4, with 11 bases in between. The CDR3 has 14 amino acids. Germline assignment: CDR1 SGHVS and CDR2 FNYEAQ. The CDR3 region has the DNA TGTGCCAGCAGCTTAGACTTTTCGGGTTACGAGCAGTACTTC. It translates to CASSLDFSGYEQYF. Full variable domain (outside the CDR3, taken from reference TRBV7-6 and TRBJ2-7): GAGVSQSPRYKVTKRGQDVALRCDPISGHVSLYWYRQALGQGPEFLTYFNYEAQQDKSGLPNDRFSAERPEGSISTLTIQRTEQRDSAMYRCASSLDFSGYEQYFGPGTRLTVT.

This rearrangement joins TRBV2 to TRBJ1-1, with D hard to call. Trimming took off 11 bases at V and 5 bases at J, with 21 bases between the two ends. Germline V gene data show CDR1 as SNHLY and CDR2 as FYNNEI. The CDR3 length is 14 residues. The CDR3 nucleotides are TGTGCCCAGAGCACTTTGGAGGAGATTACTGAAGCTTTCTTT. It codes for CAQSTLEEITEAFF. The full variable domain, with the rest looked up from reference TRBV2 and TRBJ1-1, is EPEVTQTPSHQVTQMGQEVILRCVPISNHLYFYWYRQILGQKVEFLVSFYNNEISEKSEIFDDQFSVERPDGSNFTLKIRSTKLEDSAMYFCAQSTLEEITEAFFGQGTRLTVV.